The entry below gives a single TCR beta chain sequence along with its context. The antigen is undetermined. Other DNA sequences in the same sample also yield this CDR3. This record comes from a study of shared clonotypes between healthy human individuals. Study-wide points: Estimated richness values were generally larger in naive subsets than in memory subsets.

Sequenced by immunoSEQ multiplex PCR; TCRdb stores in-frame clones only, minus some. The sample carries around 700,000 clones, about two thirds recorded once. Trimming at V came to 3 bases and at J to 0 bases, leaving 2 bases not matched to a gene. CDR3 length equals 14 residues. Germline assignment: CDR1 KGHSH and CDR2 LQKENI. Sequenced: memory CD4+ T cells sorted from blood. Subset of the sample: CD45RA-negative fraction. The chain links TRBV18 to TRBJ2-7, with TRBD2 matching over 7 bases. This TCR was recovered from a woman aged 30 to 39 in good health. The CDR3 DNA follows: TGTGCCAGCTCACCGGGGGGGGACTCCTACGAGCAGTACTTC. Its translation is CASSPGGDSYEQYF.